The T cell receptor (beta chain) under discussion was sequenced for a study of OX40 agonist ivuxolimab in advanced cancers. The assay was immunoSEQ multiplex PCR, and TCRdb's table has in-frame clones only and misses some. Of about 80,000 clones listed, around 93% are singletons. The CDR3 is 11 amino acids. CDR1 and CDR2 (germline): SGHRS, YFSETQ. The ends were cut back, 4 bases at V and 5 bases at J, with 7 bases in the middle. This receptor was taken from an adult with an advanced solid tumor such as melanoma, head and neck, liver or kidney cancer. The chain couples TRBV5-1 to TRBJ2-7; D unresolved. Sequencing was performed on CD4+ or CD8+ T cells sorted from blood, taken in a trial of the OX40 agonist ivuxolimab. This CDR3 is CASSPGNEQYF. CDR3 nucleotides: TGCGCCAGCAGCCCGGGCAACGAGCAGTACTTC.